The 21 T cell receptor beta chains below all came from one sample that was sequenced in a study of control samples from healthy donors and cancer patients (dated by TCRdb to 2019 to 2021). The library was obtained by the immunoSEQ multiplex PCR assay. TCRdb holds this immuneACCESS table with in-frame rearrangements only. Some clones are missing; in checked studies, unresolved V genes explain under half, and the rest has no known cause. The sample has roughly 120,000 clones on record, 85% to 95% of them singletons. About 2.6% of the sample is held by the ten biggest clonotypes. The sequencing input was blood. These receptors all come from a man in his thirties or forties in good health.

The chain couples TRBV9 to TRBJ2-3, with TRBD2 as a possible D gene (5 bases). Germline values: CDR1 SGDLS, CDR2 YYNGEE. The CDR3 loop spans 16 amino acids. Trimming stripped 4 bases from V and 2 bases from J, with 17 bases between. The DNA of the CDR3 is TGTGCCAGCAGCTTTCAATGGAGGAACCCCACAGATACGCAGTATTTT. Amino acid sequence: CASSFQWRNPTDTQYF.

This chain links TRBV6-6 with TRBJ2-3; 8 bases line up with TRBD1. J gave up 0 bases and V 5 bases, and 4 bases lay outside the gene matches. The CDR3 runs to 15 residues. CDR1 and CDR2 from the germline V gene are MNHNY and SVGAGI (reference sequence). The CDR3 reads CASSGRTGSTDTQYF. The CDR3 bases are TGTGCCAGCAGTGGGAGGACAGGGAGCACAGATACGCAGTATTTT.

The CDR3 loop reads CASSELIGGRGQPQHF. The CDR3 region has the DNA TGTGCCAGCAGTGAACTCATCGGGGGGCGCGGTCAGCCCCAGCATTTT. The chain has TRBV6-1 and TRBJ1-5; D is possibly TRBD1 (6 bases). This CDR3 has 16 residues. V was clipped by 2 bases and J by 6 bases, with 17 bases between them. Looked up from germline, CDR1 is MNHNS and CDR2 is SASEGT.

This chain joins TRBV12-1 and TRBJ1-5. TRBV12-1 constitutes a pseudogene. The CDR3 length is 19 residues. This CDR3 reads CASSHPTPRETNSNQPQHF. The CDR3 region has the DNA TGTGCCAGCAGTCACCCCACCCCCCGAGAAACCAATAGCAATCAGCCCCAGCATTTT.

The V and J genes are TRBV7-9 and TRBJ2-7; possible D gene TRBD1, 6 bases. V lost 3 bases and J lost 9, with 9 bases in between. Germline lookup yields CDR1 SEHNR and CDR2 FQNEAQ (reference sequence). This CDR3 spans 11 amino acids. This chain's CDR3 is CASSFGDMQYF. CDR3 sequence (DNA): TGTGCCAGCAGCTTTGGGGACATGCAGTACTTC.

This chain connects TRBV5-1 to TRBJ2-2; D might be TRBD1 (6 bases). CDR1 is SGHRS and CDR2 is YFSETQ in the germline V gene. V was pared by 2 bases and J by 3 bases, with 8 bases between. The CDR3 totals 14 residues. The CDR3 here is CASSFGTYTGELFF. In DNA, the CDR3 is TGCGCCAGCAGCTTCGGGACATACACCGGGGAGCTGTTTTTT.

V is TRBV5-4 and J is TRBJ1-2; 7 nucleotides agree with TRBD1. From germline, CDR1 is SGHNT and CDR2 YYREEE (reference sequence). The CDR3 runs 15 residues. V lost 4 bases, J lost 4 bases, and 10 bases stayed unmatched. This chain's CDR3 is CASSRNRGGGYGYTF. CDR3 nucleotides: TGTGCCAGCAGCAGGAACAGGGGAGGAGGCTATGGCTACACCTTC.

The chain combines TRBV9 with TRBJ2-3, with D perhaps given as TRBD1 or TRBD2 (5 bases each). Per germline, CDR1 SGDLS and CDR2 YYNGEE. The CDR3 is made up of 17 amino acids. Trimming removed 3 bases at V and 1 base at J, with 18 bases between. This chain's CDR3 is CASSASLAPRGTDTQYF. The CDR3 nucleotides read TGTGCCAGCAGCGCGTCTCTAGCCCCCAGGGGCACAGATACGCAGTATTTT.

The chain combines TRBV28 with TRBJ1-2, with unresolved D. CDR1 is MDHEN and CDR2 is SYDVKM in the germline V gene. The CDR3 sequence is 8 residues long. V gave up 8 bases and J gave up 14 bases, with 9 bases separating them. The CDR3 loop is CASPGGTF. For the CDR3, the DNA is TGTGCCAGCCCCGGAGGTACCTTC.

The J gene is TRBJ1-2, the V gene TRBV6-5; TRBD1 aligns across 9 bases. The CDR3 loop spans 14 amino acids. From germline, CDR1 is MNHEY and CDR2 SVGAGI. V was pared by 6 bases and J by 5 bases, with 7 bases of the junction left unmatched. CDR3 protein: CASSDTGGRYGYTF. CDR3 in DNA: TGTGCCAGCAGCGATACAGGGGGCAGGTATGGCTACACCTTC.

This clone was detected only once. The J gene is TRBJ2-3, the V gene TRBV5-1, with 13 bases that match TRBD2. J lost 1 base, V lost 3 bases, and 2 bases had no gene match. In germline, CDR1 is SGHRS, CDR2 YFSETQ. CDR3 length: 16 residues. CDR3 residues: CASSSGTSGGTDTQYF. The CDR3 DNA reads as TGCGCCAGCAGCTCTGGGACTAGCGGGGGCACAGATACGCAGTATTTT.

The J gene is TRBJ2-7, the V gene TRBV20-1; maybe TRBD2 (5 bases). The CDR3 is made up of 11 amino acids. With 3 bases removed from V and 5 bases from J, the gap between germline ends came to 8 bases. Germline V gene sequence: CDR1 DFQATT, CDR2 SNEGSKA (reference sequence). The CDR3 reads CSASTGDEQYF. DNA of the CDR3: TGCAGTGCTAGTACCGGGGACGAGCAGTACTTC.

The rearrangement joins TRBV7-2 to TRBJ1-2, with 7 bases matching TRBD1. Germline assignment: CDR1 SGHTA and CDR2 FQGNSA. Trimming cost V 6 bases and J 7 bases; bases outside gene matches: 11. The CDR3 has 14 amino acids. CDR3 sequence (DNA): TGTGCCAGCAGGGCCGGGACAGACGGGTCTGGCTACACCTTC. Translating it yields CASRAGTDGSGYTF.

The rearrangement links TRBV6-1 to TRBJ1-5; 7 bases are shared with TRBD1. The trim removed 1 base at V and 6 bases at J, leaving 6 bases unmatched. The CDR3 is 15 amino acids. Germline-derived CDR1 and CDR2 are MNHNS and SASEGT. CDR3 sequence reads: CASSEEGGLGQPQHF. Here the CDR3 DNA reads TGTGCCAGCAGTGAAGAAGGGGGCTTGGGTCAGCCCCAGCATTTT.

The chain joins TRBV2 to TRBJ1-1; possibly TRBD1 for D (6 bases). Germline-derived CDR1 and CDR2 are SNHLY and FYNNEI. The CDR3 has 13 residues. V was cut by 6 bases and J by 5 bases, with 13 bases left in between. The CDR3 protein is CASSRDQGTEAFF. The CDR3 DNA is TGTGCCAGCAGCCGAGATCAGGGGACTGAAGCTTTCTTT. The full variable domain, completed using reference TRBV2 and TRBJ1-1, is EPEVTQTPSHQVTQMGQEVILRCVPISNHLYFYWYRQILGQKVEFLVSFYNNEISEKSEIFDDQFSVERPDGSNFTLKIRSTKLEDSAMYFCASSRDQGTEAFFGQGTRLTVV.

The CDR3: CATSDLGIQETQYF. The CDR3 bases are TGTGCCACCAGTGATCTCGGGATCCAAGAGACCCAGTACTTC. The genes are TRBV24-1 and TRBJ2-5; perhaps TRBD2 as D (5 bases). Looked up from germline, CDR1 is KGHDR and CDR2 is SFDVKD. CDR3 length equals 14 residues. V shed 3 bases and J shed 1 base, with 8 bases lying between them.

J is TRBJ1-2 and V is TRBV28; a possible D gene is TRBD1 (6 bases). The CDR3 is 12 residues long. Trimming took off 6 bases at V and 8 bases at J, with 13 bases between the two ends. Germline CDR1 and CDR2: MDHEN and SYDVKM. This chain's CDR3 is CASSPIGGGYTF. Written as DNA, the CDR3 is TGTGCCAGCAGCCCAATAGGGGGGGGCTACACCTTC.

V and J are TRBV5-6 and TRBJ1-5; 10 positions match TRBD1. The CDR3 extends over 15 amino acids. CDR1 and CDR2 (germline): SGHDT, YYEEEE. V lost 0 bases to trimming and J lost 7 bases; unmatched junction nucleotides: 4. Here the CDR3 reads CASSLEGTGAQPQHF. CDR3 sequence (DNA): TGTGCCAGCAGCTTGGAAGGGACAGGGGCCCAGCCCCAGCATTTT.

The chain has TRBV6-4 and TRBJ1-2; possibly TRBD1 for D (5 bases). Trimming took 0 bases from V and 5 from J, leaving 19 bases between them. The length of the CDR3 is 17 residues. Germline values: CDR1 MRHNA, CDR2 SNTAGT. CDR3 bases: TGTGCCAGCAGTGACTCAAGTGAGGAACAGGAACAATATGGCTACACCTTC. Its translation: CASSDSSEEQEQYGYTF.

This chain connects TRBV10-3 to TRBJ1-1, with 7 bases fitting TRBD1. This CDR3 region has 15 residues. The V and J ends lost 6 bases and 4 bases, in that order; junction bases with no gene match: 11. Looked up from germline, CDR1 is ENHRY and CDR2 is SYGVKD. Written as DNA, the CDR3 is TGTGCCATCAGAGCCCCGACAGGGAGGGCCACTGAAGCTTTCTTT. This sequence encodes CAIRAPTGRATEAFF.

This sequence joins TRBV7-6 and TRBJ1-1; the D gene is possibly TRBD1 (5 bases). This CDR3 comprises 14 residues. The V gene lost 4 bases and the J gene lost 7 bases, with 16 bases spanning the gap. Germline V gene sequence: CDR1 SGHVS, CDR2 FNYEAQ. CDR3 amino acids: CASSSGTAISEAFF. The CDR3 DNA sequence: TGTGCCAGCAGCTCTGGGACCGCCATAAGTGAAGCTTTCTTT. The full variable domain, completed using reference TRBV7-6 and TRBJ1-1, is GAGVSQSPRYKVTKRGQDVALRCDPISGHVSLYWYRQALGQGPEFLTYFNYEAQQDKSGLPNDRFSAERPEGSISTLTIQRTEQRDSAMYRCASSSGTAISEAFFGQGTRLTVV.